Shown below are 22 T cell receptor beta chains from a single sample sequenced in a study of T cells in Graves' hyperthyroidism and ophthalmopathy. What was amplified from RNA transcripts were TCR beta CDR3 regions. The HTBI primer set was used in a first-round RT-PCR of the TCR CDR3. TCRdb reanalysed the multiplex PCR reads using MiXCR and keeps one entry per CDR3 protein. The sample carries roughly 720,000 distinct CDR3 sequences, roughly a sixth recorded once. The material sequenced was blood. These receptor sequences come from a man aged 45-65 years with Graves' hyperthyroidism.

In its sample, this clonotype was seen a few times. This chain links TRBV20-1 with TRBJ2-1, with 8 bases fitting TRBD2. Trimming at V came to 4 bases and at J to 5 bases, leaving 10 bases not matched to a gene. Germline lookup yields CDR1 DFQATT and CDR2 SNEGSKA (reference sequence). This CDR3 is 15 amino acids long. The CDR3 DNA sequence: TGCAGTGCTAAAACCGGGACTAGTATCAACAATGAGCAGTTCTTC. Translation: CSAKTGTSINNEQFF.

This clonotype was counted at least ten times. The chain carries TRBV2 and TRBJ2-3, with 15 bases matching TRBD2. Germline values: CDR1 SNHLY, CDR2 FYNNEI. CDR3 length equals 19 residues. Unmatched junction bases numbered 7, after V lost 3 bases and J lost 0 bases. The CDR3 bases are TGTGCCAGCAGTGATCCGGGACTAGCGGGAGGCCTTAGCACAGATACGCAGTATTTT. Translated, it gives CASSDPGLAGGLSTDTQYF.

V and J are TRBV20-1 and TRBJ1-1, with D uncertain. The CDR3 spans 11 residues. V dropped 1 base and J dropped 11 bases, with 11 bases sitting between them. CDR1 DFQATT and CDR2 SNEGSKA come from the germline V gene (reference sequence). The chain's CDR3 is CSARVPSGAFF. In DNA, the CDR3 is TGCAGTGCTAGAGTCCCTTCCGGGGCTTTCTTT.

This clonotype has at least ten counts. This chain uses TRBV10-1 with TRBJ2-3; 7 bases are shared with TRBD2. The CDR3 extends over 15 amino acids. Germline CDR1 is WNHNN and CDR2 is SYGVQD (reference sequence). The V gene end was trimmed by 6 bases and the J gene end by 1 base; junction bases not matched to a gene: 7. CDR3 sequence reads: CASSPRSGGTDTQYF. As DNA, the CDR3 is TGCGCCAGCAGCCCCAGGAGCGGGGGCACAGATACGCAGTATTTT.

About this clonotype: This may be a read error, as it is one base from a much larger clone. V gene TRBV3-1 combines with J gene TRBJ1-4, with 8 positions matching TRBD1. Per the germline V gene, CDR1 is LGHDT and CDR2 is YNNKEL (reference sequence). The CDR3 is 16 residues long. CDR3 amino acids: CASRHTGTGLNEKLFF. The CDR3 region has the DNA TGTGCCAGCCGCCATACCGGGACAGGACTTAATGAAAAACTGTTTTTT. Full variable domain (missing parts from reference TRBV3-1 and TRBJ1-4): DTAVSQTPKYLVTQMGNDKSIKCEQNLGHDTMYWYKQDSKKFLKIMFSYNNKELIINETVPNRFSPKSPDKAHLNLHINSLELGDSAVYFCASRHTGTGLNEKLFFGSGTQLSVL.

This clonotype was seen a few times. The chain joins TRBV6-1 to TRBJ1-3, with no clear D. This CDR3 region has 13 residues. Germline V lookup: CDR1 MNHNS, CDR2 SASEGT. V was shortened by 6 bases and J by 2 bases, with 8 bases between the two germline ends. CDR3 sequence (DNA): TGTGCCAGCAGCCCTAGTGCTGGAAACACCATATATTTT. Translated: CASSPSAGNTIYF.

This clonotype turned up a few times. The J gene is TRBJ2-1, the V gene TRBV20-1; weak D call: TRBD1 (6 bases). The CDR3 is 16 amino acids. The germline V and J ends were trimmed by 5 bases and 7 bases, with 24 bases remaining between them. Germline V gives CDR1 DFQATT, CDR2 SNEGSKA (reference sequence). CDR3 loop: CSASKAGEGLRNEQFF. The CDR3 DNA is TGCAGTGCTTCGAAAGCAGGGGAAGGATTGAGGAATGAGCAGTTCTTC.

This clonotype was recorded many times. The gene calls are TRBV11-2 and TRBJ2-3, with 8 nucleotides matching TRBD2. CDR1 SGHAT and CDR2 FQNNGV come from the germline V gene. The V gene end was trimmed by 5 bases and the J gene end by 7 bases; junction bases not matched to a gene: 5. The CDR3 has 13 amino acids. The CDR3 nucleotides read TGTGCCAGCAGCACGGGAGGGGGAAATACGCAGTATTTT. Translation gives CASSTGGGNTQYF.

This clonotype occurred many times. This chain connects TRBV11-2 to TRBJ2-1, with D tentatively TRBD2 (5 bases). The ends were cut back, 5 bases at V and 0 bases at J, with 14 bases in the middle. Germline CDR1 reads SGHAT; CDR2 reads FQNNGV. This CDR3 region has 16 residues. CDR3 in DNA: TGTGCCAGCAGCCTAATCGCTAGCATCTCCTACAATGAGCAGTTCTTC. The encoded protein is CASSLIASISYNEQFF.

This clonotype came up many times. This chain connects TRBV12-3 or TRBV12-4 to TRBJ2-7, with D maybe TRBD2 (6 bases). Trimming removed 1 base from V and 8 bases from J, with 15 bases in between. The CDR3 sequence is 14 residues long. CDR3 protein: CASSLGGTDMKQYF. The DNA of the CDR3 is TGTGCCAGCAGTTTAGGAGGGACTGACATGAAGCAGTACTTC.

This clonotype was seen at least ten times. This chain joins TRBV28 and TRBJ2-7; D is possibly TRBD1 or TRBD2 (5 bases each). V lost 2 bases and J lost 2, with 13 bases in between. Germline CDR1 MDHEN, CDR2 SYDVKM. This CDR3 contains 15 residues. The CDR3 reads CASSLMRGLTYEQYF. CDR3 in DNA: TGTGCCAGCAGTTTAATGAGGGGTCTCACCTACGAGCAGTACTTC.

This clonotype has ten or more counts. This chain joins TRBV2 and TRBJ1-5; TRBD1 agrees at 7 bases. Per the germline V gene, CDR1 is SNHLY and CDR2 is FYNNEI. This CDR3 is 16 amino acids long. Trimming cost V 5 bases and J 2 bases; bases outside gene matches: 9. The CDR3 DNA is TGTGCCAGCAGTCTTCGAAGTACAGGGGGCAATCAGCCCCAGCATTTT. Its translation: CASSLRSTGGNQPQHF.

In its sample, this clonotype was seen many times. V and J are TRBV28 and TRBJ1-1; D unclear. V was clipped by 5 bases and J by 4 bases, with 14 bases between them. Germline lookup yields CDR1 MDHEN and CDR2 SYDVKM. The CDR3 contains 14 residues. The CDR3 DNA reads as TGTGCCAGCAGTACCGGGAGCATAGGCACTGAAGCTTTCTTT. Its translation: CASSTGSIGTEAFF.

The chain has TRBV20-1 and TRBJ2-3; TRBD2 might be the D (5 bases). Germline V lookup: CDR1 DFQATT, CDR2 SNEGSKA (reference sequence). This CDR3 spans 13 amino acids. Trimming took off 6 bases at V and 4 bases at J, with 14 bases between the two ends. The CDR3 coding sequence is TGCAGTGCAGATAGGGAGTGGGCAGATACGCAGTATTTT. Protein product: CSADREWADTQYF.

There are a few counts of this clonotype. J is TRBJ2-1 and V is TRBV6-5; D could derive from TRBD1 or TRBD2 (5 bases each). Looked up from germline, CDR1 is MNHEY and CDR2 is SVGAGI. The germline V and J ends were trimmed by 2 bases and 9 bases, with 14 bases remaining between them. This CDR3 region has 14 residues. CDR3 nucleotide sequence: TGTGCCAGCAGTTACACCGGGGCCGTCGGTGAGCAGTTCTTC. As protein: CASSYTGAVGEQFF.

This clonotype was counted only a few times. J is TRBJ2-7 and V is TRBV20-1; D uncertain. Trimming stripped 1 base from V and 5 bases from J, with 12 bases between. The CDR3 has 13 residues. Germline CDR1 and CDR2: DFQATT and SNEGSKA (reference sequence). The CDR3 loop reads CSARVGLSNEQYF. Written as DNA, the CDR3 is TGCAGTGCTAGAGTCGGGCTTAGCAACGAGCAGTACTTC.

There are a few counts of this clonotype. The chain employs TRBV7-3 and TRBJ2-1; 12 nucleotides match TRBD2. The trim removed 5 bases at V and 8 bases at J, leaving 7 bases unmatched. The CDR3 runs to 15 residues. Germline CDR1 and CDR2: SGHTA and FQGTGA. In DNA form, the CDR3 reads TGTGCCAGCAGCCTCCTAGCGGGAGGGCCCTATGAGCAGTTCTTC. Residues: CASSLLAGGPYEQFF. Combining the CDR3 with reference TRBV7-3 and TRBJ2-1 gives the whole variable domain GAGVSQTPSNKVTEKGKYVELRCDPISGHTALYWYRQSLGQGPEFLIYFQGTGAADDSGLPNDRFFAVRPEGSVSTLKIQRTERGDSAVYLCASSLLAGGPYEQFFGPGTRLTVL.

The chain recombines TRBV9 with TRBJ1-3; no reliable D call. Germline lookup yields CDR1 SGDLS and CDR2 YYNGEE. V was shortened by 0 bases and J by 2 bases, with 9 bases between the two germline ends. The CDR3 covers 15 residues. The CDR3 nucleotides are TGTGCCAGCAGCGTAGAAGTGGCCACTGGAAACACCATATATTTT. Protein product: CASSVEVATGNTIYF.

The chain carries TRBV3-1 and TRBJ1-2; tentative D call: TRBD1 (5 bases). CDR3 size: 15 residues. Trimming took off 0 bases at V and 8 bases at J, with 16 bases between the two ends. Looked up from germline, CDR1 is LGHDT and CDR2 is YNNKEL (reference sequence). DNA for the CDR3: TGTGCCAGCAGCCAAGATTCCGGACAATCTGCCGGCTACACCTTC. Its protein product is CASSQDSGQSAGYTF. Drawing the rest from reference TRBV3-1 and TRBJ1-2, the complete variable domain is DTAVSQTPKYLVTQMGNDKSIKCEQNLGHDTMYWYKQDSKKFLKIMFSYNNKELIINETVPNRFSPKSPDKAHLNLHINSLELGDSAVYFCASSQDSGQSAGYTFGSGTRLTVV.

This clonotype was recorded at least ten times. The chain has TRBV24-1 and TRBJ1-2; 9 bases line up with TRBD1. In germline, CDR1 is KGHDR, CDR2 SFDVKD. V gave up 4 bases and J gave up 6 bases; unmatched junction bases: 11. The CDR3 has 16 amino acids. The CDR3 DNA reads TGTGCCACCAGTGACACCGGGACAGGGAATCGGGATGGCTACACCTTC. Translating it yields CATSDTGTGNRDGYTF.

This clonotype was observed a few times. The rearrangement uses TRBV3-1 and TRBJ2-7; D gene ambiguous. The CDR3 is made up of 12 amino acids. The germline V and J ends were trimmed by 3 bases and 12 bases, with 15 bases remaining between them. Looked up from germline, CDR1 is LGHDT and CDR2 is YNNKEL (reference sequence). CDR3 nucleotides: TGTGCCAGCAGCCACTTTCGACAAGGGCGGTACTTC. Translated, it gives CASSHFRQGRYF.

This clonotype was picked up many times. This sequence joins TRBV29-1 and TRBJ1-1, with D possibly TRBD1 on 5 matching bases. V shed 0 bases and J shed 0 bases, with 5 bases lying between them. The CDR3 loop spans 13 amino acids. Germline CDR1 and CDR2: SQVTM and ANQGSEA. This CDR3 reads CSVEEGVNTEAFF. The CDR3 DNA follows: TGCAGCGTTGAAGAGGGGGTGAACACTGAAGCTTTCTTT. Based on the CDR3 plus reference TRBV29-1 and TRBJ1-1, the full variable domain is SAVISQKPSRDICQRGTSLTIQCQVDSQVTMMFWYRQQPGQSLTLIATANQGSEATYESGFVIDKFPISRPNLTFSTLTVSNMSPEDSSIYLCSVEEGVNTEAFFGQGTRLTVV.